The sequence of this T cell receptor beta chain was determined in a study of OX40 agonist ivuxolimab in advanced cancers. Describing the broader study: Ivuxolimab was an agonistic, fully human IgG2 monoclonal antibody directed against OX40 (CD134), a costimulatory receptor. Intravenous ivuxolimab was administered to patients every 2 weeks at six dose levels: 0.01, 0.1, 0.3, 1.5, 3 and 10 mg/kg. Among the roughly 50 dose-escalation patients, about 20 had hepatocellular carcinoma, around 15 melanoma, 9 renal cell carcinoma and 9 head and neck cancer. The dose-escalation cohort was roughly 87% male with a mean age of around 62 years, ranging from about 23 to 85. Patients were allowed to have had prior anti-PD-1, anti-PD-L1 or anti-CTLA-4 therapy, and 30% to 50% of the dose-escalation patients had previously received checkpoint inhibitors. Three dose-escalation patients achieved partial responses, one with hepatocellular carcinoma and two with cutaneous melanoma. Peripheral TCRbeta sequencing aimed to test whether ivuxolimab altered TCR sequence diversity and caused clonal T-cell expansion. The paper covers the monotherapy dose-escalation part of the phase I ivuxolimab trial, which included N = 52 patients.

Genomic DNA was extracted from sorted cells for sequencing of the TCRbeta CDR3 region. The immunoSEQ Assay was used to sequence the TCRbeta CDR3 regions. TCRdb holds this immuneACCESS table with in-frame rearrangements only. Some clones are missing; in checked studies, unresolved V genes explain under half, and the rest has no known cause. The sample table lists 40,000 to 45,000 clones, approximately 80% of them with a count of one. Of the sample, about 9.4% falls within the top ten clones. This clone was observed once. Its antigen has not been determined. Nothing much larger sits one base from this clone, and base qualities are not available. Patients with a history of autoimmune disease or receiving systemic immunosuppression were excluded from the trial. In every dose cohort, peripheral blood was drawn for TCR sequencing at baseline, cycle 4 day 1, and cycle 7 day 1. Samples came from an open-label, multicenter, first-in-human phase I dose-escalation trial of ivuxolimab. Adults with locally advanced or metastatic head and neck squamous cell, hepatocellular, melanoma or renal cell carcinoma were enrolled in the trial. CD4+ and CD8+ T cells were sorted separately from peripheral blood before TCR sequencing.

Study-wide findings and limitations: At doses of 0.1 to 3.0 mg/kg, clonal expansion of both CD4+ and CD8+ blood T cells was observed from baseline to week 6. Low levels of normalized T-cell clonal expansion were also seen in some patients who did not respond. In the 0.1-3.0 mg/kg groups, partial responders had among the lowest normalized peripheral clonal expansion, particularly in CD8+ T cells. Antigen specificity was not determined for the clonally expanded peripheral T cells. On average, CD8+ T cells showed more expanded clones than CD4+ T cells after ivuxolimab.

The CDR3 holds 12 amino acids from the cysteine to the phenylalanine. The sequence is cut down to CDR3 DNA, 36 bases in frame from base 1. The junction shows trimming of 1 base on V and 10 bases on J, plus 8 bases between the germline ends. According to the germline V gene, CDR1 reads SGHTA and CDR2 reads FQGNSA. Sequencing used CD4+ or CD8+ T cells sorted from blood, obtained in a trial of the OX40 agonist ivuxolimab. Recombination linked TRBV7-2 to TRBJ2-1; no D gene call is confident. The receptor comes from an adult with an advanced solid tumor such as melanoma, head and neck, liver or kidney cancer. The CDR3 protein: CASSLDRKEQFF. The DNA sequence follows: TGTGCCAGCAGCTTAGATCGTAAGGAGCAGTTCTTC.